The sequence of this TCR beta chain was determined in a study of Graves' ophthalmopathy and Graves' hyperthyroidism. About the study: Stable hyperthyroidism referred to disease that showed no ophthalmopathy within 18 months of follow-up.

Overall study findings and caveats: Discriminating ophthalmopathy from stable hyperthyroidism, a 13-signature model attained a sensitivity of about 90% and a specificity of around 81%.

Symptoms, serum thyroxine and TRAb, thyroid ultrasound, and orbital computed tomography formed the diagnostic basis. This clonotype was counted many times. Its specificity is not known. As the template, RNA transcripts were used to amplify TCR beta CDR3 regions. HTBI-primed RT-PCR formed the first round, and a multiplex PCR formed the second. TCRdb passed the multiplex PCR reads through MiXCR, listing each CDR3 protein once. The sample includes over a million distinct CDR3 sequences, less than 45% of them seen just once. The germline gives CDR1 ENHRY, CDR2 SYGVKD. CDR3 length: 14 residues. J gave up 4 bases and V 10 bases, and 7 bases lay outside the gene matches.

This receptor was taken from an adult man with Graves' hyperthyroidism. Sequenced sample: peripheral blood or thyroid tissue (not recorded which). V usage is TRBV10-3 and J usage is TRBJ2-7; 13 bases are a match to TRBD2. The CDR3: CASRTSGSLYEQYF. CDR3 nucleotides: TGTGCCAGCCGGACTAGCGGGAGTCTATACGAGCAGTACTTC.